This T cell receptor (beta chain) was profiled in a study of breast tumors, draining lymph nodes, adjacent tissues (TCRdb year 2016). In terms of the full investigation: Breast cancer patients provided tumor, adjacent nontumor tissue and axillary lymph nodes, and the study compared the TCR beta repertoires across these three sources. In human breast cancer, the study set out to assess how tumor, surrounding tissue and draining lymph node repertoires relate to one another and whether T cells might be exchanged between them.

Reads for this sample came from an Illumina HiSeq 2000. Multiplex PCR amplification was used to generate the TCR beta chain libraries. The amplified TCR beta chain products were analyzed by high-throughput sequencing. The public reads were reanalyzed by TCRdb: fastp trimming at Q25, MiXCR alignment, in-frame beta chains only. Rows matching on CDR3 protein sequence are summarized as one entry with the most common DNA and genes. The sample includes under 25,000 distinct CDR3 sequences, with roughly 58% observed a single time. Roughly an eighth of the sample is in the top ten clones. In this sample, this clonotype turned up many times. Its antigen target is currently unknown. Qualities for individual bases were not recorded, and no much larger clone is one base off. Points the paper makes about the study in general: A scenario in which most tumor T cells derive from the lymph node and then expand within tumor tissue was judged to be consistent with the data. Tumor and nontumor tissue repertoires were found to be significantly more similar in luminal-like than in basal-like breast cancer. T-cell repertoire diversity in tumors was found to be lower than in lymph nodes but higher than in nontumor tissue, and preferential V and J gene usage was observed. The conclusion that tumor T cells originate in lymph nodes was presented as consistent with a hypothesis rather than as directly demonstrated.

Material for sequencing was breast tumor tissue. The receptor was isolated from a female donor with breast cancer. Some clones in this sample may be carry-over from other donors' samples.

The CDR3 region has the sequence CASSKDRGTYNEQFF. Here is the DNA: TGTGCCAGCAGCAAGGACAGAGGTACCTACAATGAGCAGTTCTTC. Recombination connected TRBV11-2 to TRBJ2-1; the D gene is possibly TRBD1, with 6 bases matching. Relative to germline, V is 5 bases shorter and J is 2 bases shorter, with 13 bases between their ends. The CDR3 spans 15 residues, from the cysteine through the phenylalanine. Kept here is only the CDR3 DNA, which spans 45 bases and is read in frame from base 1. According to the germline V gene, CDR1 reads SGHAT and CDR2 reads FQNNGV.